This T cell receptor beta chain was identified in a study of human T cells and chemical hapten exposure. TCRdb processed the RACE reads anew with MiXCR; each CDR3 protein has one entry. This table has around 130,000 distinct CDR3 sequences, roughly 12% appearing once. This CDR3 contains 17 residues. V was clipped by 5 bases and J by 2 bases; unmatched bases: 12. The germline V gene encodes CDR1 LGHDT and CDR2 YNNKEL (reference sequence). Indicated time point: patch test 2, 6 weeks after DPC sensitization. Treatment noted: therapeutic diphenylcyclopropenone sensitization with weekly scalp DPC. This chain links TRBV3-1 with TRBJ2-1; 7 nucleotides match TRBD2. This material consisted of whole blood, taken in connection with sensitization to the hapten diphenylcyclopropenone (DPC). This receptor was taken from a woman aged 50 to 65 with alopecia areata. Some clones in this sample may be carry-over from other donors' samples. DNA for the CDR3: TGTGCCAGCAGCGATACTTGGACTAGTAGGACCTACAATGAGCAGTTCTTC. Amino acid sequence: CASSDTWTSRTYNEQFF.